The source of this TCR beta chain is a study of Tregs in tolerant kidney transplant recipients. Study-level results: Findings come from small patient numbers and require larger validation. Activated donor B cell expansion appeared to reveal the most relevant donor-specific TCRbeta repertoire.

The method was immunoSEQ multiplex PCR; TCRdb's version includes in-frame clones alone and lacks a portion of them. Seen in this sample are about 23,000 clones; the ten most common clones hold approximately 4.2%. This CDR3 spans 18 amino acids. V shed 4 bases, J shed 5 bases, and the junction held 10 bases outside the gene matches. CDR1 and CDR2 (germline): KGHSH, LQKENI. Related graft donors supplied nonmyeloablative bone marrow transplants, and mixed chimerism was transient. Unstimulated regulatory T cells (CD4+CD25+CD127-), CD4+CD25- non-regulatory cells, CD4 and CD8 cells were FACS-sorted from thawed PBMCs. As concerns this clone: Its specificity is unknown. The read comes to an end 3 residues before the CDR3 does, leaving the germline J gene to fill in the end. This sample also contains other DNA sequences that code for the same CDR3.

This chain connects TRBV18 to TRBJ2-1; 14 bases fit TRBD2. This TCR was recovered from a human patient who received a combined kidney and bone marrow transplant. Some T cells may trace back to the graft donor. The sample in question was CD4+ T cells from blood (PBMCs), obtained 6 months after the transplant. Incomplete CDR3 DNA: TGTGCCAGCTCACAAAAGGTGAGACTAGCGGGAGGGAACAATGAG. It specifies CASSQKVRLAGGNNE. The whole CDR3 sequence reads CASSQKVRLAGGNNEQFF.